The sequence of this T cell receptor beta chain was determined in a study of blood T cells in healthy people across ages. The CDR3 spans 15 residues. The germline gives CDR1 SGHAT, CDR2 FQNNGV. Primed by a sample-barcoded 5' primer and a J-beta primer mix, a second PCR proceeded for 7 to 11 cycles. Paired-end reads containing CDR3 totaled no fewer than 2.5 million for each sample. TCRdb passed the 5' RACE reads through MiXCR, listing each CDR3 protein once. The sample yields hundreds of thousands of distinct CDR3 sequences, roughly 50% seen once. Aged about 6 to 90, donors were systemically healthy Caucasians from Russia. Isolation of PBMCs gave at least 6 million cells per sample. In regard to this clonotype: What it recognizes is unknown.

Study results and caveats: Those diversity estimates obtained from one million T cells were thought to be underestimates.

The clonotype comes from a woman aged 60-75 years in good health. The V gene is TRBV11-2, the J gene TRBJ2-7, with D uncertain. The J call may be wrong; the DNA end is better matched by TRBJ2-5. Specimen: blood. The CDR3 DNA reads TGTGCCAGCAGCCTCAACCCCGTAGGTGGGGAGACCCAGTACTTC. Protein product: CASSLNPVGGETQYF.